The rows below give T cell receptor beta chains drawn from one sample of a study of STAT5B mutations in CD4+ large granular lymphocyte leukemia. Only in-frame clones appear in the TCRdb table, and some are missing; sequencing was by immunoSEQ multiplex PCR. This sample has tens of thousands of clones; 80% to 90% occur once, and the top ten carry around 2.6%. Sequenced input: CD4+ T cells from blood buffy coats. The origin of the receptors is a human donor in good health. CDR3s include the opening cysteine and the closing phenylalanine or tryptophan. Clone size, where shown, is once, few, many, or a class for clones that have expanded.

CDR3 protein	V gene	CDR3 length	clone size
CASSLAPQGPANYGYTF	TRBV7-2	17	once
CSVGYSEAFF	TRBV29-1	10	NA
CASSGQGGQETQYF	TRBV10-1	14	NA
CASSEEVRGIAGANVLTF	TRBV6-1	18	NA
CASSLGFGTEAFF	TRBV7-9	13	few
CASSLGSETAYNEQFF	TRBV28	16	NA
CASSYYRGAETQYF	TRBV6-5	14	NA
CASSYRNRRDEKLFF	TRBV6-5	15	NA
CASSLAVGRKGPYEQYF	TRBV7-8	17	NA
CASRRGVSSNQPQHF	TRBV27	15	NA
CASSYSSGNQPQHF	TRBV6-6	14	NA
CSVAGLTNEKLFF	TRBV29-1	13	once
CASSQDPQGANTEAFF	TRBV4-3	16	NA
CAWNLRQGVSNEQFF	TRBV30	15	NA
CASSVGTSGTYEQYF	TRBV5-1	15	NA
CASSVSSGSTDTQYF	TRBV5-1	15	NA
CASSSAGNTEAFF	TRBV7-3	13	few
CASSDIGVTGELFF	TRBV9	14	NA
CASSLLAGANVLTF	TRBV28	14	few
CASGPTGGNTEAFF	TRBV6-6	14	NA
CASSLQGYGKNIQYF	TRBV7-2	15	NA
CASSPPATGSSGNTIYF	TRBV18	17	NA
CASSLQANTEAFF	TRBV25-1	13	NA